The sequence of this T cell receptor (beta chain) was determined in a study of memory CD4+ T cells and cytomegalovirus serostatus. Broader study findings: About 40% of the roughly 160 known CMV-associated TCRbeta sequences appeared in CD4+ memory. A US-trained random forest predicted CMV serostatus with median AUC 0.91.

Of note for this clone: Antigen specificity is unknown.

Clones were read by immunoSEQ multiplex PCR, and TCRdb kept only the in-frame ones, dropping some. The sample contains more than 35,000 clones, around 79% of which appear only once. The CDR3 is 13 amino acids. V gave up 4 bases and J gave up 4 bases, with 10 bases separating them. The germline gives CDR1 LGHNA, CDR2 YSLEER. Single viable CD3+CD4+CD8-CD45RO+ cells were sorted as the memory CD4+ T cells. Serostatus was set by detecting CMV pp150, pp28, p38, p52 IgG. The TCR comes from an adult in good health and CMV-seropositive. The rearrangement uses TRBV4-3 and TRBJ1-2; D not certain. Source material: memory CD4+ T cells from blood. CDR3 DNA: TGCGCCAGCAGCCGATCGGGAGCCTATGGCTACACCTTC. Translated: CASSRSGAYGYTF.